The rows below give T cell receptor beta chains drawn from one sample of a study of blood T cells in healthy people across ages. TCRdb re-analysed the 5' RACE reads in MiXCR, keeping a single row per CDR3 protein. The sample consists of around 820,000 distinct CDR3 sequences, just under 25% of them appearing once. The sample also formed part of further work on T cells of mothers and their children.

The sample consisted of blood. All receptors derive from a boy under 18 in good health. CDR3s include the opening cysteine and the closing phenylalanine or tryptophan. A D gene is named only where the DNA matches it firmly. Clone size is stated in some rows and not others, as once, few, many or a class when expanded.

J	D	V	size	DNA	CDR3
TRBJ2-3	-	TRBV7-9	once	TGTGCCAGCAGCTTGGACAGGAGGGTCACAGATACGCAGTATTTT	CASSLDRRVTDTQYF
TRBJ2-1	TRBD2	TRBV29-1	few	TGCAGCGTTGAAGATGGGCTAGCGGCTGAGCAGTTCTTC	CSVEDGLAAEQFF
TRBJ2-5	TRBD2	TRBV11-2	-	TGTGCCAGCAGCGCAACTAGCGGAGAAGAGACCCAGTACTTC	CASSATSGEETQYF
TRBJ1-4	-	TRBV7-9	few	TGTGCCAGCAGGCCTCGGGGGGGGTCCCCTGAAAAACTGTTTTTT	CASRPRGGSPEKLFF
TRBJ2-4	TRBD1	TRBV7-8	many	TGTGCCAGCAGCTTAAGACAGGGAAACATTCAGTACTTC	CASSLRQGNIQYF
TRBJ2-3	TRBD2	TRBV7-9	few	TGTGCCAGCAGCTTTGGGACTAGCGGCACAGATACGCAGTATTTT	CASSFGTSGTDTQYF
TRBJ2-7	-	TRBV15	few	TGTGCCACCAGCGCGGGTGTCGGGCCCTACGAGCAGTACTTC	CATSAGVGPYEQYF
TRBJ2-7	-	TRBV6-2/TRBV6-3	-	TGTGCCAGCAGTTCCAGGTTACACCTCTACGAGCAGTACTTC	CASSSRLHLYEQYF
TRBJ2-1	TRBD2	TRBV28	-	TGTGCCAGCAGTTTTAGAGGAGCGGGGGGGGCCTACAATGAGCAGTTCTTC	CASSFRGAGGAYNEQFF
TRBJ2-4	-	TRBV3-1	-	TGTGCCAGCAGCCAAGCTAAAGCGGGAAACATTCAGTACTTC	CASSQAKAGNIQYF
TRBJ2-2	TRBD2	TRBV12-3/TRBV12-4	-	TGTGCCAGCAGTTTTGGCAGGCCTAGCGGGAAGAACACCGGGGAGCTGTTTTTT	CASSFGRPSGKNTGELFF
TRBJ2-3	TRBD1	TRBV28	-	TGTGCCAGCACTACCGGGGACAGGTCTAGAGATACGCAGTATTTT	CASTTGDRSRDTQYF
TRBJ1-1	-	TRBV28	-	TGTGCCAGCAGGCACAGAACTGAAGCTTTCTTT	CASRHRTEAFF
TRBJ2-1	TRBD2	TRBV20-1	-	TGCAGTGCTAGGACGCTGGGGACTAGCGACGATGAGCAGTTCTTC	CSARTLGTSDDEQFF
TRBJ2-5	TRBD1	TRBV29-1	-	TGCAGCGTGGCCCTGACAGGGGGCGCGGAGACCCAGTACTTC	CSVALTGGAETQYF
TRBJ2-6	-	TRBV20-1	once	TGCAGTGCTAGGGCGGTTGGGGGAGGGACAAAGGCCGTCGCTGGGGCCAACGTCCTGACTTTC	CSARAVGGGTKAVAGANVLTF
TRBJ2-7	-	TRBV25-1	-	TGTGCCAGCCGGACTACCCTCTACGAGCAGTACTTC	CASRTTLYEQYF
TRBJ2-1	TRBD2	TRBV28	few	TGTGCCAGCTTGACGGGGACTATATACTACAATGAGCAGTTCTTC	CASLTGTIYYNEQFF
TRBJ1-5	-	TRBV28	-	TGTGCCAGCAAATCCGCACCTTATAGCAATCAGCCCCAGCATTTT	CASKSAPYSNQPQHF
TRBJ2-7	-	TRBV7-9	-	TGTGCCAGCAGCTCCACCTCTGAGAGCTCCTACGAGCAGTACTTC	CASSSTSESSYEQYF
TRBJ1-5	-	TRBV12-3/TRBV12-4	many	TGTGCCAGCAGTTTGGCGACAGCAAATCAGCCCCAGCATTTT	CASSLATANQPQHF
TRBJ1-2	TRBD1	TRBV6-5	-	TGTGCCAGCAGGAGACAGGGTCGGGACGACTACACCTTC	CASRRQGRDDYTF
TRBJ2-7	-	TRBV30	-	TGTGCCTGGAGTGTGGGGCCGATACTTACCTACGAGCAGTACTTC	CAWSVGPILTYEQYF
TRBJ2-2	TRBD2	TRBV12-3/TRBV12-4	few	TGTGCCAGCAGTAGCCGCGGGGGGGCCCCGAGTCCCGGGGAGCTGTTTTTT	CASSSRGGAPSPGELFF
TRBJ2-7	TRBD1	TRBV2	many	TGTGCCAGCAGGCGACAGGGGGCCTCCTACGAGCAGTACTTC	CASRRQGASYEQYF
TRBJ1-2	-	TRBV6-2/TRBV6-3	many	TGTGCCAGCAGTTACGGATCAGGAAACTATGGCTACACCTTC	CASSYGSGNYGYTF
TRBJ2-4	-	TRBV6-1	few	TGTGCCAGCAGTGATTGGGACATTCAGTACTTC	CASSDWDIQYF
TRBJ2-6	TRBD1	TRBV5-1	-	TGCGCCAGCAGCTCCTCAGGGGGCGCGCGGACTGGGGCCAACGTCCTGACTTTC	CASSSSGGARTGANVLTF
TRBJ2-7	TRBD1	TRBV7-2	-	TGTGCCAGCAGCTTAGATGGGACAGTACTATCGGGGCAGTACTTC	CASSLDGTVLSGQYF
TRBJ1-1	-	TRBV5-1	-	TGCGCCAGCAGCTTGGCCGAGAAAATGAACACTGAAGCTTTCTTT	CASSLAEKMNTEAFF
TRBJ2-5	-	TRBV7-9	-	TGTGCCAGCAGCTCGCAAGACACCTCTGAAGAGACCCAGTACTTC	CASSSQDTSEETQYF
TRBJ2-7	TRBD2	TRBV6-2/TRBV6-3	-	TGTGCCAGCAGTGCTATAGCGGCGGGAGGCTCCACTAACGAGCAGTACTTC	CASSAIAAGGSTNEQYF
TRBJ2-5	TRBD2	TRBV2	-	TGTGCCAGCGAAACTAGCGGTGAGACCCAGTACTTC	CASETSGETQYF
TRBJ2-7	-	TRBV4-2	few	TGTGCCAGCAGCCACGGGACGGCTTACGAGCAGTACTTC	CASSHGTAYEQYF
TRBJ1-3	-	TRBV6-5	-	TGTGCCAGCCGCCGGGGGTATTCGGGAAACACCATATATTTT	CASRRGYSGNTIYF
TRBJ2-3	-	TRBV7-9	few	TGTGCCAGCAGCCGTACAGGGCTGACAGATACGCAGTATTTT	CASSRTGLTDTQYF
TRBJ2-5	-	TRBV18	-	TGTGCCAGCTCACCACCGGGCCGAGGGGAAGAGACCCAGTACTTC	CASSPPGRGEETQYF
TRBJ2-1	-	TRBV29-1	few	TGCAGCGTTGAAGATAGGAGTTTGGGAGACAATGAGCAGTTCTTC	CSVEDRSLGDNEQFF
TRBJ2-5	TRBD2	TRBV6-2/TRBV6-3	few	TGTGCCAGCAGTCAACCGGGACTAGCGGTTATTCAAGAGACCCAGTACTTC	CASSQPGLAVIQETQYF
TRBJ2-5	TRBD2	TRBV18	few	TGTGCCAGCTCACCGCCGGGGGACTATGAGACCCAGTACTTC	CASSPPGDYETQYF
TRBJ2-3	-	TRBV3-1	-	TGTGCCAGCACCGGGACGGAGAACACAGATACGCAGTATTTT	CASTGTENTDTQYF